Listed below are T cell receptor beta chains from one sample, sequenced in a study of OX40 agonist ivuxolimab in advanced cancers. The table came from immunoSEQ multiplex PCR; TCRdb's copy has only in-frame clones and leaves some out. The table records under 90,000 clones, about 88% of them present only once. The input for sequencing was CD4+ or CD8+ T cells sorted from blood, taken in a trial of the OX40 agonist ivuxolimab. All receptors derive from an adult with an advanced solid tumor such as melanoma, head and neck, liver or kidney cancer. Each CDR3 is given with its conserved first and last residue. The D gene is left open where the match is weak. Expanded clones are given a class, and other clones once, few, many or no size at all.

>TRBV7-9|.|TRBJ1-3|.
TGTGCCAGCAGCTCGCGGGACGTAGCCTCTGGAAACACCATATATTTT
CASSSRDVASGNTIYF
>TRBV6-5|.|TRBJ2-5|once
TGTGCCAGCAGTTACTCGAGTCCAGAGCAAGAGACCCAGTACTTC
CASSYSSPEQETQYF
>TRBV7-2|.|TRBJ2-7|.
TGTGCCAGCAGCTTCCTAGCTGGAGGGGCCTACGAGCAGTACTTC
CASSFLAGGAYEQYF
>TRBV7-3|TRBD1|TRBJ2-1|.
TGTGCCAGCAGCTTTACGGGACAGGGATACAATGAGCAGTTCTTC
CASSFTGQGYNEQFF
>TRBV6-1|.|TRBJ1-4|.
TGTGCCAGCAGTGAAGCAGTCAGGGGCCATGATGAAAAACTGTTTTTT
CASSEAVRGHDEKLFF
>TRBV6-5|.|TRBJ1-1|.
TGTGCCAGCAGTTACACCCCGACCCGTCTTGAAGCTTTCTTT
CASSYTPTRLEAFF
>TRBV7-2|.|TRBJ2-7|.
TGTGCCAGCAGCCCTTATACAGGAACCTACGAGCAGTACTTC
CASSPYTGTYEQYF
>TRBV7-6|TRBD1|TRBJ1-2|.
TGTGCCAGCAGCCGGGACGGACAGGGTAACTATGGCTACACCTTC
CASSRDGQGNYGYTF
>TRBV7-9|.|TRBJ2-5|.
TGTGCCAGCAGCCCCCCCTACACAATCCAAGAGACCCAGTACTTC
CASSPPYTIQETQYF
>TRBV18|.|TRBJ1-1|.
TGTGCCAGCTCACCAGGTACCGGTTTCAGGGGGAACACTGAAGCTTTCTTT
CASSPGTGFRGNTEAFF
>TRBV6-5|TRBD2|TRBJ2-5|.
TGTGCCAGCAGTGTAGGACCGGGGGGGACCCAGTACTTC
CASSVGPGGTQYF
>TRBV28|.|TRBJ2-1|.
TGTGCCAGCAGTGACCGGACGACCAACAACAATGAGCAGTTCTTC
CASSDRTTNNNEQFF
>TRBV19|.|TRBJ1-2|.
TGTGCCAGTAGTATTCAAGATTATGGCTACACCTTC
CASSIQDYGYTF
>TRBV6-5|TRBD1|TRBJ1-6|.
TGTGCCAGCAAGGTGACAGGGGAGAATTCACCCCTCCACTTT
CASKVTGENSPLHF
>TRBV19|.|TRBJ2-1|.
TGTGCCAGTAGTACTCTCAGGGGCAATGAGCAGTTCTTC
CASSTLRGNEQFF
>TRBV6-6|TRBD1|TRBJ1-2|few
TGTGCCAGCAAGCGGGGACAGGGTTCTTATGGCTACACCTTC
CASKRGQGSYGYTF
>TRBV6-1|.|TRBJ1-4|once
TGTGCCAGCAGTGACAGGGGCGGTGAAAAACTGTTTTTT
CASSDRGGEKLFF
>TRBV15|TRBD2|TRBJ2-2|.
TGTGCCACCAGCAGAGTAGCGGGGGGGCCCGGGGAGCTGTTTTTT
CATSRVAGGPGELFF
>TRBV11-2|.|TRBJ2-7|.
TGTGCCAGCAGCTTAGGCAGGGGTTTTATCTACGAGCAGTACTTC
CASSLGRGFIYEQYF
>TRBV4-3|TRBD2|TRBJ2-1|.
TGCGCCAGCAGCCGGGGACTAGCGGGGGGCAATGAGCAGTTCTTC
CASSRGLAGGNEQFF
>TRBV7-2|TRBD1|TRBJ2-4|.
TGTGCCAGCAGCCCCCAAGGGGGCAGGACTGACAAAAACATTCAGTACTTC
CASSPQGGRTDKNIQYF
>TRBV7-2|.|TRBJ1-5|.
TGTGCCAGCAGCTTAAGGGAGGCGAATCAGCCCCAGCATTTT
CASSLREANQPQHF
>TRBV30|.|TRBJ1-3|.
TGTGCCTGGAGTGTAACGGGGGCTGGAAACACCATATATTTT
CAWSVTGAGNTIYF
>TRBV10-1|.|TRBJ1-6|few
TGCGCCAGCAGTGAGTCTCCGAATTCACCCCTCCACTTT
CASSESPNSPLHF
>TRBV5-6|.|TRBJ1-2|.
TGTGCCAGCAGCTTATTCAACTATGGCTACACCTTC
CASSLFNYGYTF
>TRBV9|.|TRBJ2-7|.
TGTGCCAGCAGCGTAGACGGGGAATCCTACGAGCAGTACTTC
CASSVDGESYEQYF
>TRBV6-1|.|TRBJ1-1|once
TGTGCCAGCAGTGGTAGAGAGAACACTGAAGCTTTCTTT
CASSGRENTEAFF
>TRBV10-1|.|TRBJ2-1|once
TGCGCCAGCAGTGAGTATAGGGGCTACAATGAGCAGTTCTTC
CASSEYRGYNEQFF
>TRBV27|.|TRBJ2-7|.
TGTGCCAGCAGACTCGACGGGTTTATAACCTACGAGCAGTACTTC
CASRLDGFITYEQYF
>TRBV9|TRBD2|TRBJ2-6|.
TGTGCCAGCAGCGTAGCTAGCGGGGGGTTGGGTGGGGCCAACGTCCTGACTTTC
CASSVASGGLGGANVLTF
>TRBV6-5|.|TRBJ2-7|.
TGTGCCAGCAGTTGGGACGGTCCCTACGAGCAGTACTTC
CASSWDGPYEQYF
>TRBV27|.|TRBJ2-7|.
TGTGCCAGCAGGGGTGGGGGTCATTACGAGCAGTACTTC
CASRGGGHYEQYF
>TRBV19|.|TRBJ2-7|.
TGTGCCAGTAGTATAGACCGGACTCGGCTCTACGAGCAGTACTTC
CASSIDRTRLYEQYF